A single sample gave rise to the 17 T cell receptor beta chains below, sequenced in a study of Ad26.COV2.S vaccination and SARS-CoV-2 variants. The method was immunoSEQ multiplex PCR; TCRdb's version includes in-frame clones alone and lacks a portion of them. Of around 340,000 clones in the sample, about 88% are singletons; the top ten hold 5.5% to 7%. Treatment meaning: around 19 received Ad26.COV2.S at low or high dose, single or two shots; roughly 5 received placebo; per-sample allocation not given. Repertoires come from day 63 after the first vaccine or placebo injection. Specimen: peripheral blood, collected in a trial of Ad26.COV2.S vaccine versus placebo. These receptors came from a person between 18 and 65 years old who received the Ad26.COV2.S COVID-19 vaccine or a placebo.

The chain links TRBV18 to TRBJ2-7; D perhaps matches TRBD1 (5 bases). Germline V gene data show CDR1 as KGHSH and CDR2 as LQKENI. V lost 3 bases, J lost 7 bases, and 13 bases lay in between. CDR3 length: 13 residues. This CDR3 is CASSPAGIGEQYF. The CDR3 bases are TGTGCCAGCTCACCCGCAGGGATTGGGGAGCAGTACTTC.

This sequence joins TRBV18 and TRBJ1-5; TRBD1 matches at 10 bases. J lost 0 bases, V lost 2 bases, and 4 bases had no gene match. Germline CDR1 is KGHSH and CDR2 is LQKENI. The CDR3 sequence is 17 residues long. CDR3: CASSPSGQGYSNQPQHF. CDR3 nucleotide sequence: TGTGCCAGCTCACCATCGGGACAGGGGTATAGCAATCAGCCCCAGCATTTT.

A single count supports this clone. The genes are TRBV2 and TRBJ2-3, with 9 positions matching TRBD2. Looked up from germline, CDR1 is SNHLY and CDR2 is FYNNEI. Trimming removed 10 bases from V and 5 bases from J; junction bases left unmatched: 10. The CDR3 contains 14 residues. CDR3 amino acids: CAIFSGRAQDTQYF. As DNA, the CDR3 is TGTGCCATCTTTAGCGGGAGAGCCCAAGATACGCAGTATTTT. Variable domain in full (rest from reference TRBV2 and TRBJ2-3): EPEVTQTPSHQVTQMGQEVILRCVPISNHLYFYWYRQILGQKVEFLVSFYNNEISEKSEIFDDQFSVERPDGSNFTLKIRSTKLEDSAMYFCAIFSGRAQDTQYFGPGTRLTVL.

The CDR3 region is CASSKDLAGEVYNEQFF. The CDR3 nucleotides are TGTGCCAGCAGCAAAGATCTAGCGGGAGAGGTCTACAATGAGCAGTTCTTC. This chain uses TRBV21-1 with TRBJ2-1; the table names TRBD2, a call not compared with the DNA. TRBV21-1 is labeled a pseudogene. The CDR3 covers 17 residues.

The rearrangement uses TRBV30 and TRBJ1-3; 8 positions match TRBD1. From germline, CDR1 is GTSNPN and CDR2 SVGIG (reference sequence). Unmatched junction bases numbered 3, after V lost 2 bases and J lost 0 bases. This CDR3 region has 15 residues. The CDR3 DNA reads TGTGCCTGGAGTCAGGGGGCAATCTCTGGAAACACCATATATTTT. This codes for CAWSQGAISGNTIYF.

The chain is built from TRBV9 and TRBJ1-2; perhaps TRBD1 as D (6 bases). The CDR3 length is 15 residues. Trimming pared 4 bases from V and 7 bases from J, leaving 20 bases between. From germline, CDR1 is SGDLS and CDR2 YYNGEE. The CDR3 is CASSPRAGGRSGYTF. In DNA form, the CDR3 reads TGTGCCAGCAGCCCTAGGGCGGGGGGCAGAAGTGGCTACACCTTC.

The rearrangement uses TRBV27 and TRBJ1-6; no clear D. Germline loops: CDR1 MNHEY, CDR2 SMNVEV (reference sequence). V was clipped by 4 bases and J by 10 bases, with 11 bases between them. The CDR3 covers 13 residues. This chain's CDR3 is CASSSRYGSPLHF. In DNA form, the CDR3 reads TGTGCCAGCAGTTCAAGATATGGATCACCCCTCCACTTT.

This chain links TRBV19 with TRBJ1-5; perhaps TRBD1 as D (6 bases). Germline V gene lookup returns CDR1 LNHDA and CDR2 SQIVND (reference sequence). V was pared by 5 bases and J by 3 bases, with 8 bases between. The CDR3 extends over 13 amino acids. DNA for the CDR3: TGTGCCAGTAGTCGGACAGCCAATCAGCCCCAGCATTTT. Translation: CASSRTANQPQHF.

The V gene is TRBV10-3, the J gene TRBJ2-7; 8 nucleotides agree with TRBD1. With 9 bases clipped from V and 5 bases from J, the junction kept 6 bases outside the gene matches. Germline CDR1 ENHRY, CDR2 SYGVKD. The CDR3 sequence is 12 residues long. The CDR3 nucleotides are TGTGCCATGAAGGACAGGGCCAACGAGCAGTACTTC. This encodes CAMKDRANEQYF.

The chain has TRBV19 and TRBJ2-7; D might be TRBD1 (5 bases). The V and J ends lost 5 bases and 3 bases respectively, with 11 bases between them. Germline V gene data show CDR1 as LNHDA and CDR2 as SQIVND (reference sequence). CDR3 length: 13 amino acids. This CDR3 reads CASSHGQGYEQYF. The CDR3 nucleotides are TGTGCCAGTAGTCACGGGCAGGGCTACGAGCAGTACTTC. The full variable domain, its missing parts supplied by reference TRBV19 and TRBJ2-7, is DGGITQSPKYLFRKEGQNVTLSCEQNLNHDAMYWYRQDPGQGLRLIYYSQIVNDFQKGDIAEGYSVSREKKESFPLTVTSAQKNPTAFYLCASSHGQGYEQYFGPGTRLTVT.

The V call is TRBV7-2, the J call TRBJ1-1; D gene unclear. V shed 2 bases and J shed 1 base, with 8 bases lying between them. Germline CDR1 SGHTA, CDR2 FQGNSA. The CDR3 has 14 amino acids. The CDR3 DNA reads TGTGCCAGCAGCTTACGGGGATGGAACACTGAAGCTTTCTTT. Its protein is CASSLRGWNTEAFF.

The chain employs TRBV9 and TRBJ2-7; 7 bases agree with TRBD2. The CDR3 sequence is 14 residues long. The V gene end was trimmed by 0 bases and the J gene end by 4 bases; junction bases not matched to a gene: 4. CDR1 SGDLS and CDR2 YYNGEE come from the germline V gene. The CDR3 bases are TGTGCCAGCAGCGTAGGCAGCGGGGAATACGAGCAGTACTTC. It codes for CASSVGSGEYEQYF.

The J gene is TRBJ2-1, the V gene TRBV10-3; D is uncertain. Germline-derived CDR1 and CDR2 are ENHRY and SYGVKD. Trimming stripped 7 bases from V and 0 bases from J, with 13 bases between. CDR3 size: 15 residues. The CDR3 protein is CAITNTNPSYNEQFF. In DNA, the CDR3 is TGTGCCATCACCAACACAAACCCCTCCTACAATGAGCAGTTCTTC.

This clone was seen only once. The chain links TRBV3-1 (or the pseudogene TRBV3-2) to TRBJ1-2, with 7 bases lining up with TRBD1. The CDR3 loop spans 15 amino acids. CDR1 LGHDT and CDR2 YNNKEL come from the germline V gene (reference sequence). Losses at the gene ends were 4 bases for V and 8 bases for J; bases not matched to a gene: 13. CDR3 bases: TGTGCCAGCAGCCTCAAAAGCCAGGGGGTAAGAGGCTACACCTTC. The encoded protein is CASSLKSQGVRGYTF.

This chain connects TRBV28 to TRBJ2-7; possibly TRBD1 for D (7 bases). The length of the CDR3 is 14 residues. Trimming removed 10 bases from V and 2 bases from J, with 18 bases in between. Per the germline V gene, CDR1 is MDHEN and CDR2 is SYDVKM. CDR3 in DNA: TGTGCCACCTCCAGGGGGGAGTCGCCCTACGAGCAGTACTTC. This encodes CATSRGESPYEQYF.

The rearrangement uses TRBV7-3 and TRBJ1-6; TRBD1 aligns across 8 bases. After removal of 1 base from V and 0 bases from J, the junction contained 2 bases not matched to a gene. This CDR3 has 17 residues. Looked up from germline, CDR1 is SGHTA and CDR2 is FQGTGA. This chain's CDR3 is CASSLRGQDSYNSPLHF. The CDR3, as DNA: TGTGCCAGCAGCTTAAGGGGACAGGACTCCTATAATTCACCCCTCCACTTT.

The gene calls are TRBV9 and TRBJ1-2; TRBD1 aligns across 8 bases. V shed 3 bases and J 6 bases; nucleotides not matched to a gene: 7. CDR3 length: 14 residues. Germline-derived CDR1 and CDR2 are SGDLS and YYNGEE. The CDR3 is CASSAHGTGDGYTF. CDR3 bases: TGTGCCAGCAGCGCCCACGGGACAGGCGATGGCTACACCTTC.